These 31 T cell receptor beta chains share one sample of origin, sequenced in a study of PD-L1 blockade in urothelial cancer. Repertoires were generated with immunoSEQ multiplex PCR, while TCRdb's copy carries only in-frame clones and drops some. In the table there are about 50,000 clones, about 82% of which are singletons. Time point defined: pretreatment peripheral blood. This sample comprised PBMCs, obtained around atezolizumab (anti-PD-L1) treatment. The receptor source for this set is a man aged 55-75 years with urothelial cancer.

The chain employs TRBV7-9 and TRBJ1-1; D call uncertain. This CDR3 region has 17 residues. Germline CDR1 SEHNR, CDR2 FQNEAQ (reference sequence). V dropped 1 base and J dropped 0 bases, with 15 bases sitting between them. CDR3 sequence (DNA): TGTGCCAGCAGCTTAGTGTTCTCGACGGAGATGAACACTGAAGCTTTCTTT. Translated, it gives CASSLVFSTEMNTEAFF.

This rearrangement joins TRBV11-3 to TRBJ2-1; 8 nucleotides line up with TRBD1. Germline V gives CDR1 SGHNT, CDR2 YENEEA. This CDR3 has 16 residues. The V and J ends lost 5 bases and 4 bases, in that order; junction bases with no gene match: 10. This CDR3 is CASSTSRDRFYNEQFF. In DNA, the CDR3 is TGTGCCAGCAGCACGTCTCGGGACAGGTTTTACAATGAGCAGTTCTTC.

The V gene is TRBV6-1, the J gene TRBJ2-5; 12 bases align to TRBD1. Trimming cost V 2 bases and J 5 bases; bases outside gene matches: 9. Per the germline V gene, CDR1 is MNHNS and CDR2 is SASEGT. CDR3 size: 17 residues. The CDR3 DNA sequence: TGTGCCAGCAGTGAAATCCGGGACAGGGGGCTTGGGGAGACCCAGTACTTC. Translating gives CASSEIRDRGLGETQYF.

Written as DNA, the CDR3 is TGTGCCAGCAGCGTCCGGGACAGCCGCTCTGGAAACACCATATATTTT. Its translation: CASSVRDSRSGNTIYF. The rearrangement joins TRBV21-1 to TRBJ1-3; the table's D call, TRBD1, has no DNA check behind it. TRBV21-1 represents a pseudogene. CDR3 length: 16 amino acids.

The chain is built from TRBV27 and TRBJ2-7; no clear D. Deletions cut 10 bases from V and 2 bases from J, with 15 bases between. Per the germline V gene, CDR1 is MNHEY and CDR2 is SMNVEV (reference sequence). This CDR3 spans 13 amino acids. The CDR3 reads CATYENGAYEQYF. The CDR3 DNA is TGTGCCACTTACGAGAACGGTGCCTACGAGCAGTACTTC.

The genes are TRBV27 and TRBJ2-3; D is possibly TRBD2 (6 bases). CDR3 length: 14 amino acids. Trimming took 3 bases from V and 4 from J, leaving 11 bases between them. Germline values: CDR1 MNHEY, CDR2 SMNVEV (reference sequence). Here the CDR3 reads CASSFGRDSDTQYF. The DNA for the CDR3 is TGTGCCAGCAGTTTCGGCAGGGACTCAGATACGCAGTATTTT.

The chain is built from TRBV7-2 and TRBJ2-7; the match to TRBD1 covers 7 bases. The V gene's germline CDR1 is SGHTA and CDR2 FQGNSA. V lost 3 bases and J lost 0; bases outside the gene matches: 5. This CDR3 contains 15 residues. CDR3 nucleotides: TGTGCCAGCAGCTTTGTCGGGACAGACTCCTACGAGCAGTACTTC. It yields the protein CASSFVGTDSYEQYF.

The rearrangement uses TRBV27 and TRBJ2-1, with a possible D match to TRBD2 (6 bases). Trimming took off 2 bases at V and 8 bases at J, with 13 bases between the two ends. The CDR3 contains 14 residues. The germline CDR1 and CDR2 sequences are MNHEY and SMNVEV (reference sequence). CDR3 residues: CASSLGGAGYEQFF. DNA for the CDR3: TGTGCCAGCAGTTTAGGCGGGGCCGGCTATGAGCAGTTCTTC.

The genes are TRBV27 and TRBJ2-1; the D gene is possibly TRBD2 (6 bases). CDR3 length: 15 residues. The V end was cut by 6 bases, the J end by 1 base, with 13 bases between. From germline, CDR1 is MNHEY and CDR2 SMNVEV (reference sequence). CDR3 region: CASRPERVSYNEQFF. CDR3 nucleotide sequence: TGTGCCAGCAGGCCCGAGCGGGTTTCCTACAATGAGCAGTTCTTC.

CDR3 amino acids: CASSPFVNTEAFF. CDR3 bases: TGTGCCAGCAGCCCTTTCGTCAACACTGAAGCTTTCTTT. J is TRBJ1-1 and V is TRBV7-9; no reliable D call. This CDR3 has 13 amino acids. The V gene's germline CDR1 is SEHNR and CDR2 FQNEAQ (reference sequence). V lost 5 bases, J lost 2 bases, and 9 bases lay in between.

V gene TRBV6-1 combines with J gene TRBJ2-7; 8 nucleotides match TRBD2. Germline loops: CDR1 MNHNS, CDR2 SASEGT. This CDR3 has 13 residues. After removal of 5 bases from V and 2 bases from J, the junction contained 2 bases not matched to a gene. The CDR3 protein is CASSSGRTYEQYF. In DNA, the CDR3 is TGTGCCAGCAGTAGCGGGAGAACCTACGAGCAGTACTTC.

The CDR3 is CASRYTGGNTEAFF. The DNA of the CDR3 is TGTGCCAGCAGGTACACAGGGGGCAACACTGAAGCTTTCTTT. The chain joins TRBV6-5 to TRBJ1-1, with TRBD1 matching 9 bases. The CDR3 sequence is 14 residues long. Trimming at V came to 6 bases and at J to 2 bases, leaving 4 bases not matched to a gene. Per germline, CDR1 MNHEY and CDR2 SVGAGI.

This chain uses TRBV6-5 with TRBJ2-7; TRBD2 is a possible D gene (6 bases). V lost 6 bases, J lost 2 bases, and 14 bases lay in between. The length of the CDR3 is 14 residues. Germline values: CDR1 MNHEY, CDR2 SVGAGI. CDR3 sequence (DNA): TGTGCCAGCAGGCGGGACGGAACCACCTACGAGCAGTACTTC. Translating it yields CASRRDGTTYEQYF.

The chain uses TRBV6-6 and TRBJ1-2; D unresolved. This CDR3 is 11 amino acids long. Trimming stripped 6 bases from V and 5 bases from J, with 7 bases between. Germline values: CDR1 MNHNY, CDR2 SVGAGI (reference sequence). The CDR3 is CASSSGYGYTF. The CDR3 region has the DNA TGTGCCAGCAGCTCCGGGTATGGCTACACCTTC.

The chain employs TRBV7-9 and TRBJ2-1; D perhaps matches TRBD2 (6 bases). The CDR3 loop spans 16 amino acids. The V gene's germline CDR1 is SEHNR and CDR2 FQNEAQ (reference sequence). V shed 3 bases and J shed 0 bases, with 12 bases lying between them. The CDR3 spells CASSFYGGISYNEQFF. CDR3 DNA sequence: TGTGCCAGCAGCTTCTACGGGGGTATCTCCTACAATGAGCAGTTCTTC.

The chain carries TRBV18 and TRBJ1-1, with D perhaps TRBD1 (6 bases). This CDR3 comprises 17 residues. Germline CDR1 reads KGHSH; CDR2 reads LQKENI. The V gene lost 3 bases and the J gene lost 1 base, with 18 bases spanning the gap. DNA of the CDR3: TGTGCCAGCTCACCCCTCGAAGTTTCAGGGGCGAACACTGAAGCTTTCTTT. Translating gives CASSPLEVSGANTEAFF.

This chain connects TRBV4-1 to TRBJ2-1, with 13 nucleotides matching TRBD2. V shed 1 base, J shed 0 bases, and the junction held 0 bases outside the gene matches. Germline CDR1 and CDR2: MGHRA and YSYEKL. The CDR3 length is 17 residues. The CDR3 region has the DNA TGCGCCAGCAGCCAAGGGACTAGCGGGAGCTCCTACAATGAGCAGTTCTTC. It is translated as CASSQGTSGSSYNEQFF.

The rearrangement links TRBV18 to TRBJ2-7, with 9 nucleotides matching TRBD1. Germline V gene sequence: CDR1 KGHSH, CDR2 LQKENI. V lost 3 bases to trimming and J lost 2 bases; unmatched junction nucleotides: 8. The length of the CDR3 is 16 residues. CDR3 DNA: TGTGCCAGCTCACCGCTCGGGACAGGGTTCGCCTACGAGCAGTACTTC. This translates into CASSPLGTGFAYEQYF.

The genes are TRBV9 and TRBJ1-2, with no clear D. V was pared by 2 bases and J by 2 bases, with 10 bases between. This CDR3 has 14 residues. CDR1 and CDR2 (germline): SGDLS, YYNGEE. The CDR3 spells CASSVGSGNYGYTF. The CDR3 bases are TGTGCCAGCAGCGTTGGGAGCGGGAACTATGGCTACACCTTC.

The chain recombines TRBV5-1 with TRBJ2-3, with 15 bases lining up with TRBD2. This CDR3 spans 18 amino acids. Per the germline V gene, CDR1 is SGHRS and CDR2 is YFSETQ. V shed 4 bases and J 8 bases; nucleotides not matched to a gene: 14. CDR3 sequence (DNA): TGCGCCAGCAGCCCGGGGGTCGGGACTAGCGGGGGGCCGGGTACGCAGTATTTT. Encoded protein: CASSPGVGTSGGPGTQYF.

The chain carries TRBV6-1 and TRBJ2-6, with a possible D match to TRBD1 (5 bases). CDR1 is MNHNS, CDR2 SASEGT, per germline. V was cut by 1 base and J by 3 bases, with 7 bases left in between. This CDR3 region has 15 residues. CDR3 nucleotide sequence: TGTGCCAGCAGTGAAGGGCAGGGTGGGGCCAACGTCCTGACTTTC. Its protein product is CASSEGQGGANVLTF.

This clone has just one count. This chain links TRBV5-6 with TRBJ1-5, with 9 bases that match TRBD1. Germline loops: CDR1 SGHDT, CDR2 YYEEEE. V was pared by 3 bases and J by 4 bases, with 5 bases of the junction left unmatched. The CDR3 extends over 15 amino acids. CDR3 region: CASSSWDRENQPQHF. CDR3 nucleotides: TGTGCCAGCAGCTCTTGGGACAGGGAAAATCAGCCCCAGCATTTT.

The chain carries TRBV7-8 and TRBJ1-5; 7 nucleotides align to TRBD1. From germline, CDR1 is SGHVS and CDR2 FQNEAQ. Trimming removed 2 bases from V and 3 bases from J; junction bases left unmatched: 13. The CDR3 is made up of 18 amino acids. Here the CDR3 reads CASSLRVALGQVNQPQHF. The CDR3 DNA is TGTGCCAGCAGCTTAAGGGTGGCCCTTGGACAGGTCAATCAGCCCCAGCATTTT. Full variable domain (remainder filled in from reference TRBV7-8 and TRBJ1-5): GAGVSQSPRYKVAKRGQDVALRCDPISGHVSLFWYQQALGQGPEFLTYFQNEAQLDKSGLPSDRFFAERPEGSVSTLKIQRTQQEDSAVYLCASSLRVALGQVNQPQHFGDGTRLSIL.

The genes are TRBV9 and TRBJ2-3; 7 positions match TRBD2. J was trimmed by 0 bases and V by 3 bases; bases with no gene match: 4. The V gene's germline CDR1 is SGDLS and CDR2 YYNGEE. There are 15 residues in the CDR3. The CDR3 is CASSDPGGSTDTQYF. For the CDR3, the DNA is TGTGCCAGCAGCGACCCCGGGGGGAGCACAGATACGCAGTATTTT.

The chain links TRBV6-1 to TRBJ1-1, with D uncertain. Deletions cut 8 bases from V and 0 bases from J, with 16 bases between. The CDR3 loop spans 15 amino acids. Germline V gives CDR1 MNHNS, CDR2 SASEGT. The CDR3 DNA is TGTGCCAGCCTTAGGCAGGATGTAATGAACACTGAAGCTTTCTTT. This encodes CASLRQDVMNTEAFF.

This rearrangement joins TRBV5-1 to TRBJ2-7; TRBD2 matches 9 bases. Germline assignment: CDR1 SGHRS and CDR2 YFSETQ. CDR3 size: 16 residues. With 1 base clipped from V and 2 bases from J, the junction kept 7 bases outside the gene matches. The DNA of the CDR3 is TGCGCCAGCAGCTTGTATATTGCGGGAGGGCCCTACGAGCAGTACTTC. It is translated as CASSLYIAGGPYEQYF.

This chain joins TRBV28 and TRBJ2-3; no definite D call. Trimming stripped 6 bases from V and 5 bases from J, with 6 bases between. Germline lookup yields CDR1 MDHEN and CDR2 SYDVKM. The CDR3 sequence is 11 residues long. CDR3 coding DNA: TGTGCCAGCAGCCACGGAGATACGCAGTATTTT. This translates into CASSHGDTQYF.

The chain recombines TRBV5-1 with TRBJ2-6; no reliable D call. Germline V CDR1 and CDR2: SGHRS, YFSETQ. The V end was cut by 1 base, the J end by 0 bases, with 2 bases between. The length of the CDR3 is 14 residues. The CDR3 DNA is TGCGCCAGCAGCTTGCACTCTGGGGCCAACGTCCTGACTTTC. Its translation: CASSLHSGANVLTF.

V and J are TRBV28 and TRBJ2-5; 8 bases agree with TRBD2. J was trimmed by 2 bases and V by 6 bases; bases with no gene match: 8. CDR3 length: 15 residues. Germline V gives CDR1 MDHEN, CDR2 SYDVKM. The chain's CDR3 is CASSRAGGRQETQYF. The CDR3 nucleotides are TGTGCCAGCAGCCGGGCGGGGGGACGGCAAGAGACCCAGTACTTC.

The chain has TRBV6-1 and TRBJ1-5; D remains ambiguous. The CDR3 runs to 16 residues. V was clipped by 3 bases and J by 3 bases, with 15 bases between them. Germline CDR1 and CDR2: MNHNS and SASEGT. CDR3 in amino acids: CASSDLRGVDNQPQHF. CDR3 sequence (DNA): TGTGCCAGCAGTGATCTTCGGGGAGTGGACAATCAGCCCCAGCATTTT.

This clone was counted between two and nine times. V gene TRBV7-8 combines with J gene TRBJ1-1; tentatively, D is TRBD1 (6 bases). The length of the CDR3 is 14 residues. V shed 4 bases and J shed 1 base, with 10 bases lying between them. Per the germline V gene, CDR1 is SGHVS and CDR2 is FQNEAQ. CDR3 nucleotide sequence: TGTGCCAGCAGCTCCCAAGGGGGGAACACTGAAGCTTTCTTT. Translated, it gives CASSSQGGNTEAFF.